What follows are 4 T cell receptor beta chains derived from one specimen sequenced in a study of spatial heterogeneity in lung cancer. The time point here: sample taken at primary tumor resection. Material for sequencing was whole RNA from tumor, nontumor lung or frozen PBMC, left unsorted. TCRdb called the 5' RACE reads again in MiXCR, with one record for every CDR3 protein. The table shows 40,000 or so distinct CDR3 sequences, with around 5% occurring only once. The sample in question was PBMCs, obtained at surgery. The receptors were gathered from a female donor with early-stage non-small cell lung cancer.

The genes are TRBV7-2 and TRBJ1-3; weak D call: TRBD1 (5 bases). CDR3 size: 16 residues. Trimming stripped 1 base from V and 0 bases from J, with 10 bases between. The V gene's germline CDR1 is SGHTA and CDR2 FQGNSA. In nucleotides, the CDR3 is TGTGCCAGCAGCTTAGATAACAGGCCCTCTGGAAACACCATATATTTT. This encodes CASSLDNRPSGNTIYF.

In this sample, this clonotype turned up many times. The chain links TRBV5-8 to TRBJ2-5; TRBD1 aligns across 12 bases. Germline loops: CDR1 SGHTS, CDR2 YDEGEE. The ends lost 2 bases at V and 14 bases at J; junction bases unmatched: 16. This CDR3 contains 16 residues. CDR3 region: CASSFTGTGGVRVRYF. CDR3 DNA sequence: TGTGCCAGCAGCTTCACCGGGACAGGGGGCGTCAGGGTTCGATACTTC.

This clonotype was observed a handful of times. The rearrangement links TRBV6-5 to TRBJ2-3, with D possibly called TRBD1 or TRBD2 (5 bases each). CDR1 is MNHEY and CDR2 is SVGAGI in the germline V gene. The germline V and J ends were trimmed by 0 bases and 8 bases, with 15 bases remaining between them. The CDR3 covers 15 residues. The CDR3 protein is CASSYSLLSGGTQYF. The CDR3 region has the DNA TGTGCCAGCAGTTACTCGCTCCTTTCTGGGGGTACGCAGTATTTT.

This clonotype was seen ten or more times. This sequence joins TRBV5-6 and TRBJ1-5, with D perhaps TRBD1 (5 bases). Germline V gene lookup returns CDR1 SGHDT and CDR2 YYEEEE. The CDR3 is made up of 14 amino acids. Trimming removed 4 bases at V and 4 bases at J, with 12 bases between. The CDR3: CASSPGRWNQPQHF. The CDR3 DNA follows: TGTGCCAGCAGCCCGGGACGGTGGAATCAGCCCCAGCATTTT.